These 23 T cell receptor beta chains were all obtained from the same sample, sequenced in a study of cytomegalovirus exposure and HLA in healthy donors. PCR involved 60 Vbeta and 13 Jbeta primers. The method was immunoSEQ multiplex PCR; TCRdb's version includes in-frame clones alone and lacks a portion of them. The sample gives about 140,000 clones, approximately 79% of which show up once; about 0.97% is in the top ten. The sequencing sample was made of PBMCs. The receptors shown here come from a man in his late teens or twenties in good health and CMV-seronegative.

A single count supports this clone. This chain connects TRBV11-2 to TRBJ1-4; a weak D match, TRBD1 (6 bases). Trimming removed 1 base from V and 2 bases from J, with 14 bases in between. This CDR3 has 17 residues. Per germline, CDR1 SGHAT and CDR2 FQNNGV. In nucleotides, the CDR3 is TGTGCCAGCAGCTTAGGCTGGACAGTTGGGACTAATGAAAAACTGTTTTTT. This gives the protein CASSLGWTVGTNEKLFF. The complete variable domain, with remaining parts taken from reference TRBV11-2 and TRBJ1-4, reads EAGVAQSPRYKIIEKRQSVAFWCNPISGHATLYWYQQILGQGPKLLIQFQNNGVVDDSQLPKDRFSAERLKGVDSTLKIQPAKLEDSAVYLCASSLGWTVGTNEKLFFGSGTQLSVL.

This chain links TRBV25-1 with TRBJ1-1; 7 positions agree with TRBD1. Germline V gives CDR1 MGHDK, CDR2 SYGVNS. The CDR3 spans 15 residues. V was pared by 4 bases and J by 2 bases, with 7 bases of the junction left unmatched. Here the CDR3 reads CASSAPGQPNTEAFF. Here the CDR3 DNA reads TGTGCCAGCAGTGCGCCGGGACAGCCCAACACTGAAGCTTTCTTT.

Only a few counts were recorded for this clone. The rearrangement joins TRBV6-1 to TRBJ2-7; 8 positions match TRBD1. Germline V gene data show CDR1 as MNHNS and CDR2 as SASEGT. The CDR3 extends over 16 amino acids. V was clipped by 6 bases and J by 5 bases; unmatched bases: 15. The CDR3: CASSESPGGAYHEQYF. CDR3 sequence (DNA): TGTGCCAGCAGCGAATCGCCAGGGGGCGCTTATCACGAGCAGTACTTC.

V and J are TRBV9 and TRBJ2-2; 8 positions match TRBD1. The CDR3 extends over 17 amino acids. Germline trimming cut 3 bases from V and 6 bases from J; bases unmatched to any gene: 13. The V gene's germline CDR1 is SGDLS and CDR2 YYNGEE. The CDR3 loop is CASSDPGGQGGAGELFF. CDR3 nucleotide sequence: TGTGCCAGCAGCGACCCCGGTGGACAGGGCGGCGCCGGGGAGCTGTTTTTT.

This clone was seen a handful of times. V is TRBV4-1 and J is TRBJ2-1; 9 bases agree with TRBD1. The CDR3 is made up of 15 amino acids. V trimming: 4 bases; J trimming: 8 bases; junction bases outside the gene matches: 9. Germline CDR1 reads MGHRA; CDR2 reads YSYEKL. CDR3: CASSPAGQGGDEQFF. CDR3 nucleotide sequence: TGCGCCAGCAGCCCCGCGGGACAGGGTGGTGATGAGCAGTTCTTC.

The chain links TRBV16 to TRBJ1-4; D remains ambiguous. Germline-derived CDR1 and CDR2 are KGHSY and FQNENV. The V end lost 2 bases, the J end lost 0 bases, and 10 bases lay between the germline ends. This CDR3 is built from 16 residues. CDR3 amino acids: CASSQDPVATNEKLFF. CDR3 nucleotide sequence: TGTGCCAGCAGCCAAGATCCGGTTGCAACTAATGAAAAACTGTTTTTT.

The CDR3 loop reads CASSVGQVEGYEQYF. The CDR3 DNA follows: TGTGCCAGCAGTGTAGGACAGGTGGAGGGCTACGAGCAGTACTTC. The V and J genes are TRBV6-1 and TRBJ2-5; a weak D match, TRBD1 (7 bases). Near its end, the DNA agrees better with TRBJ2-7, so the J call may be wrong. CDR1 is MNHNS, CDR2 SASEGT, per germline. The CDR3 has 15 amino acids.

The chain uses TRBV9 and TRBJ2-7, with 9 nucleotides matching TRBD1. Looked up from germline, CDR1 is SGDLS and CDR2 is YYNGEE. Germline trimming cut 0 bases from V and 5 bases from J; bases unmatched to any gene: 3. The CDR3 totals 14 residues. For the CDR3, the DNA is TGTGCCAGCAGCGTAGGGGACAGGGTCGACGAGCAGTACTTC. Translated: CASSVGDRVDEQYF. Supplemented by reference TRBV9 and TRBJ2-7, the full variable domain reads DSGVTQTPKHLITATGQRVTLRCSPRSGDLSVYWYQQSLDQGLQFLIQYYNGEERAKGNILERFSAQQFPDLHSELNLSSLELGDSALYFCASSVGDRVDEQYFGPGTRLTVT.

V is TRBV7-6 and J is TRBJ2-7; D is perhaps TRBD1 (6 bases). Germline CDR1 reads SGHVS; CDR2 reads FNYEAQ. Trimming stripped 3 bases from V and 6 bases from J, with 12 bases between. The CDR3 consists of 13 residues. CDR3 sequence: CASSFQGSGEQYF. The DNA for the CDR3 is TGTGCCAGCAGCTTCCAGGGGTCTGGCGAGCAGTACTTC.

The chain is built from TRBV2 and TRBJ1-1; possible D gene TRBD1, 6 bases. The length of the CDR3 is 16 residues. Germline V CDR1 and CDR2: SNHLY, FYNNEI. Deletions cut 8 bases from V and 0 bases from J, with 19 bases between. For the CDR3, the DNA is TGTGCCAGCCAACAGGGATACGTTACCATGAACACTGAAGCTTTCTTT. This codes for CASQQGYVTMNTEAFF.

This clone has only one observation. The rearrangement uses TRBV9 and TRBJ1-5; D gene uncertain. The V gene's germline CDR1 is SGDLS and CDR2 YYNGEE. The ends were cut back, 4 bases at V and 0 bases at J, with 8 bases in the middle. This CDR3 spans 14 amino acids. Here the CDR3 DNA reads TGTGCCAGCAGCCCATCATCTAGCAATCAGCCCCAGCATTTT. As protein: CASSPSSSNQPQHF.

The chain joins TRBV10-3 to TRBJ1-5; TRBD1 is a possible D gene (5 bases). This CDR3 region has 13 residues. Germline assignment: CDR1 ENHRY and CDR2 SYGVKD. The V gene lost 7 bases and the J gene lost 3 bases, with 10 bases spanning the gap. CDR3 DNA: TGTGCCATCACGGCGGGGCTCAATCAGCCCCAGCATTTT. As protein: CAITAGLNQPQHF.

V gene TRBV19 combines with J gene TRBJ1-2; TRBD1 might be the D (5 bases). CDR1 is LNHDA, CDR2 SQIVND, per germline (reference sequence). Trimming removed 7 bases from V and 7 bases from J, with 19 bases in between. CDR3 length equals 14 residues. The CDR3 DNA sequence: TGTGCCAGTAATACGTCCCCCCGGAGGGGTGGCTACACCTTC. Its protein is CASNTSPRRGGYTF.

This chain uses TRBV6-1 with TRBJ2-7; possible D gene TRBD1, 5 bases. The CDR3 loop spans 17 amino acids. Germline values: CDR1 MNHNS, CDR2 SASEGT. V shed 2 bases and J shed 1 base, with 18 bases lying between them. Here the CDR3 DNA reads TGTGCCAGCAGTGAATTGTCTGGGGCCGCTTGGTCCTACGAGCAGTACTTC. Residues: CASSELSGAAWSYEQYF.

Comments on this clone: This sample also contains other DNA sequences that code for the same CDR3. The J gene is TRBJ2-7, the V gene TRBV29-1; D uncertain. The CDR3 contains 12 residues. Germline CDR1 reads SQVTM; CDR2 reads ANQGSEA. The V end was cut by 3 bases, the J end by 0 bases, with 6 bases between. CDR3 in amino acids: CSVESGSYEQYF. The CDR3 coding sequence is TGCAGCGTTGAGTCAGGCTCCTACGAGCAGTACTTC.

The chain has TRBV6-1 and TRBJ1-2, with no clear D. Trimming took off 1 base at V and 6 bases at J, with 9 bases between the two ends. Per germline, CDR1 MNHNS and CDR2 SASEGT. The CDR3 is made up of 13 amino acids. CDR3: CASSEVPGDGYTF. As DNA, the CDR3 is TGTGCCAGCAGTGAAGTCCCCGGGGATGGCTACACCTTC.

J is TRBJ2-3 and V is TRBV4-1, with no clear D. The germline gives CDR1 MGHRA, CDR2 YSYEKL. V was clipped by 1 base and J by 2 bases, with 4 bases between them. This CDR3 region has 13 residues. This chain's CDR3 is CASSQGPTDTQYF. The CDR3 bases are TGCGCCAGCAGCCAAGGGCCCACAGATACGCAGTATTTT.

This chain joins TRBV7-3 and TRBJ1-2; D is unresolved. Germline-derived CDR1 and CDR2 are SGHTA and FQGTGA. The V and J ends lost 3 bases and 8 bases respectively, with 13 bases between them. The CDR3 extends over 13 amino acids. This CDR3 reads CASSFEGSRGYTF. The CDR3 DNA sequence: TGTGCCAGCAGCTTCGAGGGATCGAGAGGCTACACCTTC. Together with reference TRBV7-3 and TRBJ1-2, the CDR3 gives the full variable domain: GAGVSQTPSNKVTEKGKYVELRCDPISGHTALYWYRQSLGQGPEFLIYFQGTGAADDSGLPNDRFFAVRPEGSVSTLKIQRTERGDSAVYLCASSFEGSRGYTFGSGTRLTVV.

The chain carries TRBV15 and TRBJ2-7; D perhaps matches TRBD1 (7 bases). This CDR3 region has 13 residues. The V gene lost 8 bases and the J gene lost 3 bases, with 14 bases spanning the gap. CDR1 and CDR2 from the germline V gene are LNHNV and YYDKDF (reference sequence). CDR3 DNA: TGTGCCACCCGGAGGGGACAGAACTACGAGCAGTACTTC. It yields the protein CATRRGQNYEQYF.

V gene TRBV6-1 combines with J gene TRBJ1-5, with D maybe TRBD1 (5 bases). This CDR3 has 14 amino acids. The V and J ends lost 3 bases and 1 base respectively, with 7 bases between them. Germline-derived CDR1 and CDR2 are MNHNS and SASEGT. This chain's CDR3 is CASSEGLSNQPQHF. CDR3 DNA sequence: TGTGCCAGCAGTGAGGGGCTCAGCAATCAGCCCCAGCATTTT.

Only one count was recorded for this clone. The chain couples TRBV27 to TRBJ2-1; perhaps TRBD2 as D (6 bases). The CDR3 runs 17 residues. Germline assignment: CDR1 MNHEY and CDR2 SMNVEV (reference sequence). V lost 5 bases to trimming and J lost 2 bases, with 19 bases between them. The CDR3 bases are TGTGCCAGCAGTCCCTCCCTACTAGCCGACGCCTACAATGAGCAGTTCTTC. As protein: CASSPSLLADAYNEQFF.

This clone was observed a single time. The genes are TRBV7-6 and TRBJ2-5; unclear D gene. Trimming removed 1 base from V and 5 bases from J, with 14 bases in between. The CDR3 sequence is 15 residues long. CDR1 is SGHVS, CDR2 FNYEAQ, per germline. The CDR3 coding sequence is TGTGCCAGCAGCTTAGGTAATGCTAGATCGGAGACCCAGTACTTC. Its translation is CASSLGNARSETQYF.

This clone has more than one count but fewer than ten. V usage is TRBV6-4 and J usage is TRBJ1-1; D perhaps matches TRBD1 (6 bases). Germline CDR1 reads MRHNA; CDR2 reads SNTAGT. Trimming pared 6 bases from V and 6 bases from J, leaving 17 bases between. CDR3 length: 14 residues. The DNA of the CDR3 is TGTGCCAGCAGGCGGACAGCGCATTTGGCTGAAGCTTTCTTT. Its translation is CASRRTAHLAEAFF.